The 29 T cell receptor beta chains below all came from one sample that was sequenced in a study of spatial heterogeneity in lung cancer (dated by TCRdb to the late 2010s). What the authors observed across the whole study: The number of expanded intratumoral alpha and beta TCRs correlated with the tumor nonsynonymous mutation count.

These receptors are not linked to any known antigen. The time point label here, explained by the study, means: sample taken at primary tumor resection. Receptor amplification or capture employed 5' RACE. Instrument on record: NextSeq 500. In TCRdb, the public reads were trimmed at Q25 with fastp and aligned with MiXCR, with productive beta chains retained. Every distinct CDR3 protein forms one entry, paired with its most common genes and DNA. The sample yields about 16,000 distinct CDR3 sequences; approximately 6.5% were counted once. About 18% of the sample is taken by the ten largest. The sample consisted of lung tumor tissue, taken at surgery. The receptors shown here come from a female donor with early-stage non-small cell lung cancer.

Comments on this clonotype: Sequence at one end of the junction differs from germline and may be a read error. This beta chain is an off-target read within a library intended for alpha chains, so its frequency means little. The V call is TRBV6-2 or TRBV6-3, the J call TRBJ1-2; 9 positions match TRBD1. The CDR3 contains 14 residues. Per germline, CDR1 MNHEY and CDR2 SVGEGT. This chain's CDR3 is CAGSPPGTGFGYTF. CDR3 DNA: TGTGCCGGCAGTCCCCCCGGGACAGGGTTCGGCTACACCTTC.

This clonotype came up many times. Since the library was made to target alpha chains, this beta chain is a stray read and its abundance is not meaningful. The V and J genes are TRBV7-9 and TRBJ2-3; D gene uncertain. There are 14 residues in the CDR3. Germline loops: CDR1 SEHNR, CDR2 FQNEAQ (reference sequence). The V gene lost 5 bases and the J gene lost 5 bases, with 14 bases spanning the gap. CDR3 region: CASSPWTAEDTQYF. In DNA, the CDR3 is TGTGCCAGCAGCCCCTGGACGGCGGAAGATACGCAGTATTTT.

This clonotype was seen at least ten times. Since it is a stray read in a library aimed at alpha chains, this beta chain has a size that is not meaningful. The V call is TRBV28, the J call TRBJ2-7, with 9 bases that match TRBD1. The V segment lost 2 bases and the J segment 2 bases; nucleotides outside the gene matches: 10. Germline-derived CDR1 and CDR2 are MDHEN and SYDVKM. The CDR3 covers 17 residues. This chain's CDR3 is CASSLPGPGTGTYEQYF. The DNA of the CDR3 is TGTGCCAGCAGTTTACCGGGGCCCGGGACAGGGACCTACGAGCAGTACTTC.

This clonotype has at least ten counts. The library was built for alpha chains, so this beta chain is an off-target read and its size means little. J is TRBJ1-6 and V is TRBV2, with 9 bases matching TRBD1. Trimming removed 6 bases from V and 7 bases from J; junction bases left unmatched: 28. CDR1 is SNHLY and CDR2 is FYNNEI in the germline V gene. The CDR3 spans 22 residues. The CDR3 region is CASSLDFQTGDRDIFSNSPLHF. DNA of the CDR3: TGTGCCAGCAGCCTAGACTTCCAAACAGGGGACAGGGACATATTCTCCAATTCACCCCTCCACTTT.

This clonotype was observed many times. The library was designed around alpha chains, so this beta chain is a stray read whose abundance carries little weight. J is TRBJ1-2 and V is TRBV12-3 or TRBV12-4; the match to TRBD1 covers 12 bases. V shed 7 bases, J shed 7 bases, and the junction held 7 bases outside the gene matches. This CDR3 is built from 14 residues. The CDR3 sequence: CASKTGTGGGGYTF. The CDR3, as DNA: TGTGCCAGCAAGACCGGGACAGGGGGCGGTGGCTACACCTTC.

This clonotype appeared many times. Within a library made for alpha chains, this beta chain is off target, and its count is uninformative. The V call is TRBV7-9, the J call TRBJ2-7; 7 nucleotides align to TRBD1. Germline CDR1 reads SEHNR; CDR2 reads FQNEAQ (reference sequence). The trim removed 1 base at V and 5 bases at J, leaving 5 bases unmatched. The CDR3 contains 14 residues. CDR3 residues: CASSLEGGGDEQYF. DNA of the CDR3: TGTGCCAGCAGCTTAGAAGGGGGCGGCGACGAGCAGTACTTC.

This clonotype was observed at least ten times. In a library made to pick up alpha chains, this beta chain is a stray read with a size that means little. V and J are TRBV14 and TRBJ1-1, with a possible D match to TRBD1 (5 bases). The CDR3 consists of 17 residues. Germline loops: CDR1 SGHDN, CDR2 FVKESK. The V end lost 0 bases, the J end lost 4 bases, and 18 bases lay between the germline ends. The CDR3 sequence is CASSQENRGLLATEAFF. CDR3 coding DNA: TGTGCCAGCAGCCAAGAGAATCGGGGCCTTCTAGCCACTGAAGCTTTCTTT.

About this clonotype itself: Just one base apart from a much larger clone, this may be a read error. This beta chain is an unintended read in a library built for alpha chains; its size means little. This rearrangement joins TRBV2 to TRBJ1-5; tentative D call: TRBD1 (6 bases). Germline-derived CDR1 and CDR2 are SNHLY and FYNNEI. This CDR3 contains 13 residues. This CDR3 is CVSIGQLDQPQHF. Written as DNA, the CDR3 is TGTGTCAGCATCGGACAGCTAGATCAGCCCCAGCATTTT. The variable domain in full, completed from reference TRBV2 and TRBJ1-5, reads EPEVTQTPSHQVTQMGQEVILRCVPISNHLYFYWYRQILGQKVEFLVSFYNNEISEKSEIFDDQFSVERPDGSNFTLKIRSTKLEDSAMYFCVSIGQLDQPQHFGDGTRLSIL.

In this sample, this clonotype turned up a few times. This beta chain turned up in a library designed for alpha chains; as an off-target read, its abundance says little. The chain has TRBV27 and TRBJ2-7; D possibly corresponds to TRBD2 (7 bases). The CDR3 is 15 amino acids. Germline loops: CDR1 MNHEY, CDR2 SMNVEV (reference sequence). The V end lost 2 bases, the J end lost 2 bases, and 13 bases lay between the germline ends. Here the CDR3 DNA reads TGTGCCAGCAGTTTAGGGGGGGCCAGAACCTACGAGCAGTACTTC. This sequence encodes CASSLGGARTYEQYF.

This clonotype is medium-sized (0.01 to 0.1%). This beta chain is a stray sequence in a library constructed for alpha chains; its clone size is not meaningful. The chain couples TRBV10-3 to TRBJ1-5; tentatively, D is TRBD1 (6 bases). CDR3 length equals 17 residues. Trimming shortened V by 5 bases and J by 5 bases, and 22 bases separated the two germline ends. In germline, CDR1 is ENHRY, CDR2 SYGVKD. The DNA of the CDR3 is TGTGCCATCAGTCCCAGGGCCGGGACACTCCGGGATCAGCCCCAGCATTTT. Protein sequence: CAISPRAGTLRDQPQHF.

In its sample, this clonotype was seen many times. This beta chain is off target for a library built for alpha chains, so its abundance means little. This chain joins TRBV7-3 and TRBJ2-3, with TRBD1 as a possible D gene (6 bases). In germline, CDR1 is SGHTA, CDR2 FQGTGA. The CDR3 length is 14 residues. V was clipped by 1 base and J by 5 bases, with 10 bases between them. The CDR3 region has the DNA TGTGCCAGCAGCTTAAGTACAGGGAGAGATACGCAGTATTTT. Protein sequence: CASSLSTGRDTQYF.

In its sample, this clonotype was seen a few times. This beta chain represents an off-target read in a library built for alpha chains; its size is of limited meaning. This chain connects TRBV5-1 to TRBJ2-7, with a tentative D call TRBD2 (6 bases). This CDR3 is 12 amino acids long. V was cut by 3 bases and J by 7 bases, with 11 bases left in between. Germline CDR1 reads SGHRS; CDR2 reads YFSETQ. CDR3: CASSWGDGEQYF. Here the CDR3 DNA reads TGCGCCAGCAGCTGGGGGGACGGAGAGCAGTACTTC.

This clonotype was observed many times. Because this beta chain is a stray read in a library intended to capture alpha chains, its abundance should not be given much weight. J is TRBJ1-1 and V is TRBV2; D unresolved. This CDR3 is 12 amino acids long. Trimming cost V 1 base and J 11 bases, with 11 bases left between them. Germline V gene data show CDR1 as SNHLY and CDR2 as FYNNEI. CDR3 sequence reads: CASSEDQADAFF. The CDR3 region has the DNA TGTGCCAGCAGTGAAGACCAAGCCGACGCTTTCTTT.

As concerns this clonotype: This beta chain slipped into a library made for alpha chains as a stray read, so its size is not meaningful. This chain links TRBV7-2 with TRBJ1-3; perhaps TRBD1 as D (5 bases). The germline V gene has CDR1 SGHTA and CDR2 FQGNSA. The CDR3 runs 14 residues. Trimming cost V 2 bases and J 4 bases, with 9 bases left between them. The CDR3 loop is CASSLPAGGNTIYF. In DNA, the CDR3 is TGTGCCAGCAGCTTACCCGCAGGGGGAAACACCATATATTTT. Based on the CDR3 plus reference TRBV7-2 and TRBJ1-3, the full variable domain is GAGVSQSPSNKVTEKGKDVELRCDPISGHTALYWYRQSLGQGLEFLIYFQGNSAPDKSGLPSDRFSAERTGGSVSTLTIQRTQQEDSAVYLCASSLPAGGNTIYFGEGSWLTVV.

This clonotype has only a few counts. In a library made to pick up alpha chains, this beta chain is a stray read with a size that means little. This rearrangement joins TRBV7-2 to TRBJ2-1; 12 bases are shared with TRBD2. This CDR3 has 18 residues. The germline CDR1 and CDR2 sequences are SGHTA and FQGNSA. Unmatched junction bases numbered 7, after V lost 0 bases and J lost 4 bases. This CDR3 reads CASSLATSGGPTYNEQFF. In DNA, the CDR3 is TGTGCCAGCAGCTTAGCGACTAGCGGGGGCCCCACATACAATGAGCAGTTCTTC.

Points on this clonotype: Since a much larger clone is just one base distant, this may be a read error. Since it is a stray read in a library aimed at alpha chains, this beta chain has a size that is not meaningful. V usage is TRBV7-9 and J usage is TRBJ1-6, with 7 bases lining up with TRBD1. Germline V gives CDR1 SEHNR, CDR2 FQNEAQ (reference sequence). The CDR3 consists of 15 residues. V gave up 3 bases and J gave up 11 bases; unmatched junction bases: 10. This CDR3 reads CASSFLAGGNTPLHF. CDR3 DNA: TGTGCCAGCAGCTTCCTTGCAGGGGGAAATACACCCCTCCACTTT.

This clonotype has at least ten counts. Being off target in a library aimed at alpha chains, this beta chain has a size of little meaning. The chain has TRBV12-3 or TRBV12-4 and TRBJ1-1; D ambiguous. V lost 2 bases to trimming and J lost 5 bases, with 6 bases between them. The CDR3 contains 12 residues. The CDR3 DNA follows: TGTGCCAGCAGTTTACGGGTAACTGAAGCTTTCTTT. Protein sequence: CASSLRVTEAFF.

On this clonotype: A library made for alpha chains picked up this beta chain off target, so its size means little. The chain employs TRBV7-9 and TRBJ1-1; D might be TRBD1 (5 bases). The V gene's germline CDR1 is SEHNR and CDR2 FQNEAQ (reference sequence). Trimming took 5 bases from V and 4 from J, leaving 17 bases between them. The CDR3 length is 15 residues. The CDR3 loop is CASSPRVGGTTEAFF. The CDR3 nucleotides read TGTGCCAGCAGCCCAAGGGTCGGGGGGACCACTGAAGCTTTCTTT. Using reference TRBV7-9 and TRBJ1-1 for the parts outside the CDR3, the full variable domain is DTGVSQNPRHKITKRGQNVTFRCDPISEHNRLYWYRQTLGQGPEFLTYFQNEAQLEKSRLLSDRFSAERPKGSFSTLEIQRTEQGDSAMYLCASSPRVGGTTEAFFGQGTRLTVV.

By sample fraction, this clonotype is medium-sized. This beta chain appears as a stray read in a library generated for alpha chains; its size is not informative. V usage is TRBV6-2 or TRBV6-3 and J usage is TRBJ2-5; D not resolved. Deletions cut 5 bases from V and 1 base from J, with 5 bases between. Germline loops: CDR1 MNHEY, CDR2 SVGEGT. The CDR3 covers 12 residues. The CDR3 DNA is TGTGCCAGCAGTGATTCCCAAGAGACCCAGTACTTC. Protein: CASSDSQETQYF.

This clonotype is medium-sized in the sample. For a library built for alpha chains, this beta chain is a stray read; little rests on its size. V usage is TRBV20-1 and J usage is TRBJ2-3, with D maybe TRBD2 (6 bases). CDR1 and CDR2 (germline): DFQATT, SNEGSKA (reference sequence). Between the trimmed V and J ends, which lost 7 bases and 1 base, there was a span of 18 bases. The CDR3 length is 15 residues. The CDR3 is CSGNGVGGGTDTQYF. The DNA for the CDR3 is TGCAGTGGGAATGGTGTCGGCGGGGGCACAGATACGCAGTATTTT.

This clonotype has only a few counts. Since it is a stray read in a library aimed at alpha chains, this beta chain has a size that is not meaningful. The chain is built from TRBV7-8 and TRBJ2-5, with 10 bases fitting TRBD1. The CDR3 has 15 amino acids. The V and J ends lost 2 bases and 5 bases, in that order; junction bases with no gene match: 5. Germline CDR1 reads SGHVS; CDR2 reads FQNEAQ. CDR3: CASSLTTGGAETQYF. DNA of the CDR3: TGTGCCAGCAGCTTAACGACAGGGGGCGCGGAGACCCAGTACTTC. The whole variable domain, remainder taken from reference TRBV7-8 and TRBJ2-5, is GAGVSQSPRYKVAKRGQDVALRCDPISGHVSLFWYQQALGQGPEFLTYFQNEAQLDKSGLPSDRFFAERPEGSVSTLKIQRTQQEDSAVYLCASSLTTGGAETQYFGPGTRLLVL.

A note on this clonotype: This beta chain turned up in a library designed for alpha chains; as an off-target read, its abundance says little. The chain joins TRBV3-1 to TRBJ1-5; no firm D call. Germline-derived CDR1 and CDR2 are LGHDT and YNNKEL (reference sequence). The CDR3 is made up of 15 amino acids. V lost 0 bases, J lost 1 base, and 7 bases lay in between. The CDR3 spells CASSQDLLSNQPQHF. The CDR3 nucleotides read TGTGCCAGCAGCCAAGACCTGTTAAGCAATCAGCCCCAGCATTTT.

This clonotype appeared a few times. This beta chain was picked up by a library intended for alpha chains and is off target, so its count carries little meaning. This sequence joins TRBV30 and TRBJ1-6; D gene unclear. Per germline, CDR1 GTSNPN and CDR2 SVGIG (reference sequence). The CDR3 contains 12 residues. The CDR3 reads CAEQLNNSPLHF. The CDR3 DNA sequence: TGTGCAGAACAGCTGAATAATTCACCCCTCCACTTT.

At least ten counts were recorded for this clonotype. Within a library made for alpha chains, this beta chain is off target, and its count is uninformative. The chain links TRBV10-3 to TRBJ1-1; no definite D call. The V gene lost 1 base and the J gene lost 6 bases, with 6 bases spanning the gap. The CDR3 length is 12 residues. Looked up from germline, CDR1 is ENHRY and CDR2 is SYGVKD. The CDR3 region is CAISEFGSEAFF. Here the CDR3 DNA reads TGTGCCATCAGTGAGTTCGGGTCTGAAGCTTTCTTT.

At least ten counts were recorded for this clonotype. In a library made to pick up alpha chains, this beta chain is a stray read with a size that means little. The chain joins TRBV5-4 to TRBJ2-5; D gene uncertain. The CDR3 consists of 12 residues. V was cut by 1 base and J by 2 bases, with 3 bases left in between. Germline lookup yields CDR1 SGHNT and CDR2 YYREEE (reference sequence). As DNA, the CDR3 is TGTGCCAGCAGCTTGAGTCAAGAGACCCAGTACTTC. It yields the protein CASSLSQETQYF.

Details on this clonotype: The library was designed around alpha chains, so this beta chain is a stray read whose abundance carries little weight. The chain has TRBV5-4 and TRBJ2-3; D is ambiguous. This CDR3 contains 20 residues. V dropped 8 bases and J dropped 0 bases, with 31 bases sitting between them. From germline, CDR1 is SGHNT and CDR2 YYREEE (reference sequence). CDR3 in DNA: TGTGCCAGTGATTTCGGTGCTGGGCCCCCCACTGGTTCTAGCACAGATACGCAGTATTTT. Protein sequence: CASDFGAGPPTGSSTDTQYF.

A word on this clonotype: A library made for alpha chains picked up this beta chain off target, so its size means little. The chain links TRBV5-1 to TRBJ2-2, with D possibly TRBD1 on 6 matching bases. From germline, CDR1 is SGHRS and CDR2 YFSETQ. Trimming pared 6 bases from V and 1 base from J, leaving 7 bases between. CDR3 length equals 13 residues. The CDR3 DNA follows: TGCGCCAGCATGACAGGGAACACCGGGGAGCTGTTTTTT. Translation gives CASMTGNTGELFF. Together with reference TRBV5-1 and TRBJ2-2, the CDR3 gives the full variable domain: KAGVTQTPRYLIKTRGQQVTLSCSPISGHRSVSWYQQTPGQGLQFLFEYFSETQRNKGNFPGRFSGRQFSNSRSEMNVSTLELGDSALYLCASMTGNTGELFFGEGSRLTVL.

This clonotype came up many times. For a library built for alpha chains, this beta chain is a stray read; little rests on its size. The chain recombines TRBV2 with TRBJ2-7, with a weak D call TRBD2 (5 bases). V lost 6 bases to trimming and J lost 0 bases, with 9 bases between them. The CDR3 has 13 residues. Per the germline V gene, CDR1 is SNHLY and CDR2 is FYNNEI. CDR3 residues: CASRPGSSYEQYF. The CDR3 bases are TGTGCCAGCAGGCCGGGGAGCTCCTACGAGCAGTACTTC.

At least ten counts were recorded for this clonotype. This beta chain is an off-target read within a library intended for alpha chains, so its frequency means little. The CDR3 protein is CAWSVEWDYGYTF. DNA for the CDR3: TGTGCCTGGAGTGTTGAGTGGGACTATGGCTACACCTTC. The gene calls are TRBV30 and TRBJ1-2; the D is unclear. The CDR3 contains 13 residues. Germline V gene lookup returns CDR1 GTSNPN and CDR2 SVGIG (reference sequence). Trimming took 0 bases from V and 3 from J, leaving 8 bases between them.